The sequence of this T cell receptor (beta chain) was determined in a study of blood T cell repertoires in COVID-19. On the study more broadly: From T cells, B-cell-depleted T cells, or PBMCs came the material, which was cDNA or gDNA.

V was pared by 3 bases and J by 2 bases, with 7 bases between. CDR3 size: 13 residues. As originally analysed: By means of reference gene primer amplification, nucleated cell counts were estimated. The repertoire was sequenced with immunoSEQ multiplex PCR; TCRdb's copy has only in-frame clones and lacks some. V and J calls and clone size are given by that table; D and trimming were obtained from the DNA. The sample contains approximately 390,000 clones, approximately 90% of which appear only once. This clonotype was obtained from a woman aged 50 to 60 who had recovered from COVID-19. V usage is TRBV12-3 or TRBV12-4 and J usage is TRBJ1-2; D unresolved. Sequenced input: PBMCs or T cells enriched from blood (not recorded which). The CDR3 sequence: CASSFGPNYGYTF. The CDR3 nucleotides read TGTGCCAGCAGTTTTGGGCCCAACTATGGCTACACCTTC.